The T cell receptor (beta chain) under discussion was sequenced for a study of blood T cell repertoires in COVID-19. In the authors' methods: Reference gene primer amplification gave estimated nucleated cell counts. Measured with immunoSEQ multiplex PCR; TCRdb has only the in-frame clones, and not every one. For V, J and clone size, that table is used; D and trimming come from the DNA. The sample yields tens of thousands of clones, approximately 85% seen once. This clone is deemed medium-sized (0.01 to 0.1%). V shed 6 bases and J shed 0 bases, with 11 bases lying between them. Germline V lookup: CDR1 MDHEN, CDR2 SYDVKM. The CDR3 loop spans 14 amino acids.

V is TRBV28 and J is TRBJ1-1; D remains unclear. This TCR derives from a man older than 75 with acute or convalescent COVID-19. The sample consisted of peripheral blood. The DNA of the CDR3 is TGTGCCAGCAGACTATCGCAGTTGAACACTGAAGCTTTCTTT. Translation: CASRLSQLNTEAFF.